These 2 T cell receptor beta chains share one sample of origin, sequenced in a study of blood T cells in healthy people across ages. A sample-barcoded 5' primer and a J-beta primer mix were used in a second PCR of roughly 7 to 12 cycles. TCRdb used MiXCR to reprocess the 5' RACE reads, holding one entry per CDR3 protein. The repertoire holds around 1,500,000 distinct CDR3 sequences, roughly 40% seen once, with approximately 7.9% in the top ten. Sequencing was done on a sample of blood. All receptors derive from a woman younger than 35 in good health.

In the case of this clonotype: A read error may produce the germline difference seen at one junction end. The chain uses TRBV29-1 and TRBJ2-1; perhaps TRBD2 as D (5 bases). Germline V gene lookup returns CDR1 SQVTM and CDR2 ANQGSEA. CDR3 size: 10 residues. The CDR3 DNA reads TGCAGCGTGGAAGCGGTTGAGCAGTTCTTC. It encodes CSVEAVEQFF.

This sequence joins TRBV18 and TRBJ2-7, with D unresolved. This CDR3 has 11 residues. V was clipped by 8 bases and J by 5 bases, with 10 bases between them. Germline V gene lookup returns CDR1 KGHSH and CDR2 LQKENI. CDR3 sequence (DNA): TGTGCCAGCGCCCGAGGCGACGAGCAGTACTTC. Translating it yields CASARGDEQYF.